The clone carrying this T cell receptor beta chain was counted only a few times. In the original workflow: Quantification of nucleated cells was approximated via reference gene primer amplification. Assay used: immunoSEQ multiplex PCR; TCRdb lists only in-frame clones, some missing. V and J calls and clone size are those listed in that table; D and trimming were worked out from the DNA. The sample yields 150,000 or so clones, about 79% seen once. This record belongs to a study of blood T cell repertoires in COVID-19. In the study overall: Samples of COVID-19 (acute and convalescent) were obtained from the United States, Italy and Spain. In each case, the material was cDNA or gDNA derived from T cells, B-cell-depleted T cells, or PBMCs.

Germline CDR1 reads SGHRS; CDR2 reads YFSETQ. V was pared by 0 bases and J by 6 bases, with 19 bases between. CDR3 length: 17 amino acids. The chain couples TRBV5-1 to TRBJ2-1; D perhaps matches TRBD2 (6 bases). Sequenced material: peripheral blood. This sequence originates from a woman of 80 years or more with active or convalescent COVID-19. The CDR3 DNA is TGCGCCAGCAGCTTGGAATTTGGGGGGATCCGATCCAATGAGCAGTTCTTC. It encodes CASSLEFGGIRSNEQFF.